A selection of T cell receptor beta chains follows, all from one sample in a study of radiation and T cells in renal cell carcinoma. Produced via immunoSEQ multiplex PCR; TCRdb's table is partial and in-frame only. The sample lists approximately 120,000 clones; around 81% were seen once. The material was blood, obtained from a patient whose treatment included radiotherapy and nephrectomy. The source of these receptors is a man aged 50 to 60 with renal cell carcinoma. Each CDR3 is given with its conserved first and last residue. D genes are given only for firm matches. Where a row states a size, it is once, few, many or the class of an expanded clone; other rows omit it.

d_call	v_call	j_call	clone_size	cdr3_length	cdr3_nt	cdr3_aa
.	TRBV5-1	TRBJ2-7	once	12	TGCGCCAGCAGCTTGCCCTCCTACGAGCAGTACTTC	CASSLPSYEQYF
.	TRBV7-9	TRBJ2-3	.	17	TGTGCCAGCAGCCGATACCCTACAGGGACTAGCACAGATACGCAGTATTTT	CASSRYPTGTSTDTQYF
TRBD1	TRBV11-2	TRBJ2-2	.	15	TGTGCCAGCAGCTTAGTGACAGGGGGCAGCGGGGAGCTGTTTTTT	CASSLVTGGSGELFF
TRBD2	TRBV28	TRBJ2-7	.	16	TGTGCCAGCAGCCCTAGGACTAGCGGGATTAGGAACGAGCAGTACTTC	CASSPRTSGIRNEQYF
TRBD1	TRBV6-5	TRBJ2-5	.	15	TGTGCCAGCAGTTACAACAGGGACAGCCAAGAGACCCAGTACTTC	CASSYNRDSQETQYF
.	TRBV30	TRBJ1-4	few	13	TGTGCCTGGAGTATTTACAGCCGTGAAAAACTGTTTTTT	CAWSIYSREKLFF
.	TRBV6-6	TRBJ1-5	.	16	TGTGCCAGCAGTTACCCACATGGGAGGAGCAATCAGCCCCAGCATTTT	CASSYPHGRSNQPQHF
TRBD2	TRBV18	TRBJ2-7	.	13	TGTGCCAGCTCACAGGGGACTAGCGAAGAGCAGTACTTC	CASSQGTSEEQYF
TRBD1	TRBV28	TRBJ1-5	.	16	TGTGCCAGCAGTCCCCCAACAGGGGGATGGAATCAGCCCCAGCATTTT	CASSPPTGGWNQPQHF
.	TRBV7-8	TRBJ2-3	.	17	TGTGCCAGCAGCCCCGCCAAGCGGCGGGAATGGGCAGATACGCAGTATTTT	CASSPAKRREWADTQYF
.	TRBV7-2	TRBJ2-1	.	15	TGTGCCAGCAGCTTAGGACTAGGGGCCTACAATGAGCAGTTCTTC	CASSLGLGAYNEQFF
TRBD1	TRBV2	TRBJ2-2	.	14	TGTGCCAGCCGGGGACAGGGTAACACCGGGGAGCTGTTTTTT	CASRGQGNTGELFF
TRBD1	TRBV5-1	TRBJ2-5	.	14	TGCGCCAGCAGCAGAGGACAGGGTGCAGAGACCCAGTACTTC	CASSRGQGAETQYF
TRBD2	TRBV2	TRBJ2-1	.	15	TGTGCCAGCACTGAGTCTGGGACTAGCAACAATGAGCAGTTCTTC	CASTESGTSNNEQFF
.	TRBV6-6	TRBJ1-1	.	13	TGTGCCAGCAGTTACATGGCGAACACTGAAGCTTTCTTT	CASSYMANTEAFF
TRBD2	TRBV5-1	TRBJ2-3	.	17	TGCGCCAGCAGCTCCGCGACTAGCGGGGCATCCACAGATACGCAGTATTTT	CASSSATSGASTDTQYF
.	TRBV11-1	TRBJ1-1	.	15	TGTGCCAGCAGTTTGATGATGGGGGAGAGCACTGAAGCTTTCTTT	CASSLMMGESTEAFF
.	TRBV6-6	TRBJ1-1	.	14	TGTGCCAGCAGTGTGCGAGGGGCTGCGGCTGAAGCTTTCTTT	CASSVRGAAAEAFF
TRBD1	TRBV19	TRBJ2-2	.	16	TGTGCCAGTAGTAAAGGACAGGGGGTAGGCACCGGGGAGCTGTTTTTT	CASSKGQGVGTGELFF
.	TRBV6-1	TRBJ2-7	.	15	TGTGCCAGCAGTGAAGAAGCGAACAGGGCTTACGAGCAGTACTTC	CASSEEANRAYEQYF
.	TRBV7-9	TRBJ1-1	.	14	TGTGCCAGCAGCTCAAGGACGGGGGACACTGAAGCTTTCTTT	CASSSRTGDTEAFF
.	TRBV7-2	TRBJ1-1	.	14	TGTGCCAGCAGCCAAGACACCATGAACACTGAAGCTTTCTTT	CASSQDTMNTEAFF
.	TRBV27	TRBJ1-5	few	14	TGTGCCAGTAGATCAGGGCTCGGCAATCAGCCCCAGCATTTT	CASRSGLGNQPQHF
.	TRBV4-3	TRBJ1-3	.	17	TGCGCCAGCAGCCAAGATCTGTATGACAGTTCTGGAAACACCATATATTTT	CASSQDLYDSSGNTIYF
TRBD1	TRBV6-6	TRBJ1-2	.	13	TGTGCCAGCACCGACAGGGAGCGGGATGGCTACACCTTC	CASTDRERDGYTF
TRBD2	TRBV18	TRBJ2-1	.	15	TGTGCCAGCTCACCTAGCGGGGGAGCCTACAATGAGCAGTTCTTC	CASSPSGGAYNEQFF
.	TRBV4-1	TRBJ1-1	.	14	TGCGCCAGCAGCCAAGAGGGCCACGACACTGAAGCTTTCTTT	CASSQEGHDTEAFF
.	TRBV5-1	TRBJ2-2	.	15	TGCGCCAGCAGCCCCGGGGGACCTGACACCGGGGAGCTGTTTTTT	CASSPGGPDTGELFF
.	TRBV4-1	TRBJ2-4	.	17	TGCGCCAGCAGCCTATGGATGGGCGCTGGGGCCAAAAACATTCAGTACTTC	CASSLWMGAGAKNIQYF
.	TRBV21-1	TRBJ1-5	.	17	TGTGCCAGCAGCAAAGATGGGACAGGGGGCGCCAATCAGCCCCAGCATTTT	CASSKDGTGGANQPQHF
.	TRBV5-1	TRBJ1-5	.	13	TGCGCCAGCAGCTTGGAGGGTGGCCAGCCCCAGCATTTT	CASSLEGGQPQHF
.	TRBV4-2	TRBJ2-7	many	16	TGTGCCAGCAGCCAATCACGGGGAGCACCAGCCTACGAGCAGTACTTC	CASSQSRGAPAYEQYF
.	TRBV7-6	TRBJ2-3	.	12	TGTGCCAGCAGCTTTGGGGTAGATACGCAGTATTTT	CASSFGVDTQYF
.	TRBV4-1	TRBJ2-2	.	12	TGCGCCAGCAGCCTCAATGAGCCCGGGCTGTTTTTT	CASSLNEPGLFF
TRBD2	TRBV5-1	TRBJ2-3	.	16	TGCGCCAGCAGCTTAGGTAGCGGGGGGGCCGCAGATACGCAGTATTTT	CASSLGSGGAADTQYF
.	TRBV21-1	TRBJ2-1	.	18	TGTGCCAGCAGCAAAGCGTTTTTTTTGGGGGTCTCCTACAATGAGCAGTTCTTC	CASSKAFFLGVSYNEQFF
TRBD1	TRBV10-3	TRBJ1-5	few	14	TGTGCCATCAGCTTTGAGGGGGCAGGTCAGCCCCAGCATTTT	CAISFEGAGQPQHF
.	TRBV2	TRBJ1-5	.	13	TGTGCCAGCAGGGGGGGATACGGTCAGCCCCAGCATTTT	CASRGGYGQPQHF
TRBD1	TRBV19	TRBJ2-2	.	18	TGTGCCAGTAGTACGATCGGGACAGGGGATCCGAACACCGGGGAGCTGTTTTTT	CASSTIGTGDPNTGELFF
TRBD2	TRBV6-5	TRBJ2-7	.	15	TGTGCCAGCAAACGACTAGCGGGGGAGGGTTACGAGCAGTACTTC	CASKRLAGEGYEQYF
TRBD1	TRBV4-3	TRBJ1-2	.	16	TGCGCCAGCAGCCCGGGGCAAACAGGGGTGGGCTATGGCTACACCTTC	CASSPGQTGVGYGYTF
.	TRBV6-5	TRBJ1-3	.	15	TGTGCCAGCAGTTACGGGACGGGCTCTGGAAACACCATATATTTT	CASSYGTGSGNTIYF
.	TRBV7-2	TRBJ2-1	.	14	TGTGCCAGCAGCTCGCGTTTCAGGGGAGGTGAGCAGTTCTTC	CASSSRFRGGEQFF
.	TRBV18	TRBJ2-6	.	16	TGTGCCAGCTCGCCCTTTGCGGATTCTGGGGCCAACGTCCTGACTTTC	CASSPFADSGANVLTF
.	TRBV14	TRBJ2-3	.	19	TGTGCCAGCAGCCAAGGCTTTCGGGGTTCCAGGGAAAGCACAGATACGCAGTATTTT	CASSQGFRGSRESTDTQYF
TRBD1	TRBV27	TRBJ1-1	many	12	TGTGCCAGCAGCCAGGGGGGAGGGGAAGCTTTCTTT	CASSQGGGEAFF
.	TRBV5-1	TRBJ2-7	few	15	TGCGCCAGCAGCTTCGACCGGGACACAAGCTACGAGCAGTACTTC	CASSFDRDTSYEQYF
.	TRBV5-1	TRBJ2-3	.	14	TGCGCCAGCAGCTTGGGGGGACGGCAAGGAGGGCAGTATTTT	CASSLGGRQGGQYF
.	TRBV7-3	TRBJ2-2	.	16	TGTGCCAGCAGCTTAAATGCCCCTTCGAACACCGGGGAGCTGTTTTTT	CASSLNAPSNTGELFF
.	TRBV5-1	TRBJ1-6	.	13	TGCGCCAGTAGTTTACAGTATAATTCACCCCTCCACTTT	CASSLQYNSPLHF
.	TRBV7-3	TRBJ2-1	.	14	TGTGCCAGCAGCTTAGATAGCGCCTACAATGAGCAGTTCTTC	CASSLDSAYNEQFF
.	TRBV5-8	TRBJ2-5	.	13	TGTGCCAGCAACAACGGTCAGCAAGAGACCCAGTACTTC	CASNNGQQETQYF
.	TRBV7-8	TRBJ2-5	.	14	TGTGCCAGCAGCTTAGGAGGGGGCCAAGAGACCCAGTACTTC	CASSLGGGQETQYF
.	TRBV18	TRBJ1-3	.	16	TGTGCCAGCTCACCGATAGACGCAGGCTCTGGAAACACCATATATTTT	CASSPIDAGSGNTIYF
TRBD1	TRBV2	TRBJ2-1	once	12	TGTGCCAGCAGACAAGACAGGGACCAGCAGTTCTTC	CASRQDRDQQFF